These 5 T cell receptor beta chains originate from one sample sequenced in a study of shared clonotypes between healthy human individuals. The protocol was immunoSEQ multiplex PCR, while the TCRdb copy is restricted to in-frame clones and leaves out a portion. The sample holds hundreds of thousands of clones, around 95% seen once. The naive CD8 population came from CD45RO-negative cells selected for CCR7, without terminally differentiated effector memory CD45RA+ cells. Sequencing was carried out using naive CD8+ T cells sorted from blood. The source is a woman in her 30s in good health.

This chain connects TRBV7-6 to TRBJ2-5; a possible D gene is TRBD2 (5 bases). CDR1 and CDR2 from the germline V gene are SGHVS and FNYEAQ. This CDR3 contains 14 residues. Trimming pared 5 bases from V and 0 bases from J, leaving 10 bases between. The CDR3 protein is CASSRTLYQETQYF. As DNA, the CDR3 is TGTGCCAGCAGCCGGACTTTATACCAAGAGACCCAGTACTTC.

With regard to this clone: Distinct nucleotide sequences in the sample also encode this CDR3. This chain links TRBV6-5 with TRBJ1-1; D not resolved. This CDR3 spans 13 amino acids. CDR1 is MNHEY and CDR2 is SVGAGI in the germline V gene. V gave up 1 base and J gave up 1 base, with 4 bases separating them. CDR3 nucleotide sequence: TGTGCCAGCAGTTACTTGGGGAACACTGAAGCTTTCTTT. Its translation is CASSYLGNTEAFF.

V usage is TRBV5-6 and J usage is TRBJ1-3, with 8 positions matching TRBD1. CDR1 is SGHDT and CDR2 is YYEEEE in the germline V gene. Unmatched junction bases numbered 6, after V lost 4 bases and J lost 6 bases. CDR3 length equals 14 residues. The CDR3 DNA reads TGTGCCAGCAGCCCTGACAGGGGAGAAAACACCATATATTTT. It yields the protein CASSPDRGENTIYF.

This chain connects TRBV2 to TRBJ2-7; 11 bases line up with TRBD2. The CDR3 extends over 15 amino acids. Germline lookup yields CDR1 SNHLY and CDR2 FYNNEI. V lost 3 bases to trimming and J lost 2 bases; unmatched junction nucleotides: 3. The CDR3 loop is CASSEGLAATYEQYF. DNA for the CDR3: TGTGCCAGCAGTGAGGGACTAGCGGCAACCTACGAGCAGTACTTC.

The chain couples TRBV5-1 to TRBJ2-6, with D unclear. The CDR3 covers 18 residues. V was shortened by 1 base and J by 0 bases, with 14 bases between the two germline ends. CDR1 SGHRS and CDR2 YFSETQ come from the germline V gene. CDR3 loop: CASSLIPETYSGANVLTF. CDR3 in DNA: TGCGCCAGCAGCTTGATTCCGGAGACTTACTCTGGGGCCAACGTCCTGACTTTC.